This T cell receptor beta chain was retrieved from a study of blood T cells in healthy people across ages. For the study at large: About one barcoded beta molecule was captured per two T cells (by template switching).

Next came a second PCR, run for about 7 to 12 cycles, which used a sample-barcoded 5' primer along with a J-beta primer mix. MiXCR, applied by TCRdb to the 5' RACE reads, yields one record per CDR3 protein. The sample contains roughly 1.6 million distinct CDR3 sequences, roughly 30% of which appear only once. Overall study results and limits: While age rose, TCR beta diversity per million T cells dropped in a roughly linear way. The study found TCR beta diversity correlated strongly with naive T cell percentage. Donor CMV status, an unknown factor, possibly confounded changes in expanded clonotypes.

This clonotype occurred many times. Its antigen is still unknown. Trimming left V 1 base short and J 0 bases short, with 9 bases between. The CDR3 runs 15 residues. The germline V gene encodes CDR1 SGDLS and CDR2 YYNGEE. Specimen: blood. The sequence derives from a woman under 40 in good health. V gene TRBV9 combines with J gene TRBJ2-3; possible D gene TRBD2, 5 bases. The CDR3 DNA sequence: TGTGCCAGCAGCGTAAACGGGAAGAGCACAGATACGCAGTATTTT. Encoded protein: CASSVNGKSTDTQYF. The full variable domain, rest sourced from reference TRBV9 and TRBJ2-3, is DSGVTQTPKHLITATGQRVTLRCSPRSGDLSVYWYQQSLDQGLQFLIQYYNGEERAKGNILERFSAQQFPDLHSELNLSSLELGDSALYFCASSVNGKSTDTQYFGPGTRLTVL.